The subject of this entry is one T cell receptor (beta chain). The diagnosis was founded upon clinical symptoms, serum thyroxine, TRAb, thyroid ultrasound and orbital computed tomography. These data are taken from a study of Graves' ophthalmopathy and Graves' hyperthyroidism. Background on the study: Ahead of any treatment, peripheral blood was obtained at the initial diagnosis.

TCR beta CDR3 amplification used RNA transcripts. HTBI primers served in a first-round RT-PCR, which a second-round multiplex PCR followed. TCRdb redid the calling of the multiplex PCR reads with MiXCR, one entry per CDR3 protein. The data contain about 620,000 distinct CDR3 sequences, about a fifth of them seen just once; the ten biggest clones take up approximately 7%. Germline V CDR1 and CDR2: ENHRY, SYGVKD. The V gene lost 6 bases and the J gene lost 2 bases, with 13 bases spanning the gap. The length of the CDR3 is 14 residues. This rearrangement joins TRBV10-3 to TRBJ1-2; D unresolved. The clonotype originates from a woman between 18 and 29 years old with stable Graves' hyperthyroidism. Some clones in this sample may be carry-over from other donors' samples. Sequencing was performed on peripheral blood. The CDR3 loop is CAIRGSAGNYGYTF. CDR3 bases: TGTGCCATCAGAGGCTCGGCTGGGAACTATGGCTACACCTTC.